Below, 3 T cell receptor beta chains from the same sample are listed, as sequenced in a study of CD8 T cells in ankylosing spondylitis. Each CDR3 protein is one row after TCRdb ran MiXCR on the 5' RACE reads. In the table there are about 250,000 distinct CDR3 sequences, about 24% of which are singletons. Input material: blood, either unsorted or a sorted T cell fraction (not recorded which). These receptors all come from a male donor with ankylosing spondylitis or in good health (not recorded which).

This clonotype appeared many times. The chain couples TRBV20-1 to TRBJ2-5, with TRBD2 identical over 8 bases. The length of the CDR3 is 14 residues. The V gene's germline CDR1 is DFQATT and CDR2 SNEGSKA (reference sequence). The CDR3 nucleotides are TGCAGCAAATCCCTCGGGGGGGTGGGAGAGACCCAGTACTTC. It encodes CSKSLGGVGETQYF.

This clonotype appeared a few times. CDR3 sequence: CSARDRGRLRQPQHF. CDR3 nucleotide sequence: TGCAGTGCTAGAGACAGAGGGAGATTACGTCAGCCCCAGCATTTT. This rearrangement joins TRBV20-1 to TRBJ1-5; D remains unclear. This CDR3 is built from 15 residues. V lost 0 bases and J lost 6, with 15 bases in between. Germline loops: CDR1 DFQATT, CDR2 SNEGSKA (reference sequence).

This clonotype was counted between two and nine times. This rearrangement joins TRBV20-1 to TRBJ2-5; D gene unclear. The CDR3 extends over 13 amino acids. In germline, CDR1 is DFQATT, CDR2 SNEGSKA (reference sequence). V was pared by 2 bases and J by 4 bases, with 11 bases between. The chain's CDR3 is CSARNPERETQYF. CDR3 sequence (DNA): TGCAGTGCTAGAAACCCTGAAAGAGAGACCCAGTACTTC.